This T cell receptor (beta chain) was found in a study of OX40 agonist ivuxolimab in advanced cancers. At the level of the study: Ivuxolimab is a fully human IgG2 antibody that activates OX40 (CD134). Whole-study findings and limits: Among T cells, CD8+ cells averaged more expanded clones than CD4+ cells.

This clone appeared a few times. Its cognate antigen is unknown. Assay used: immunoSEQ multiplex PCR; TCRdb lists only in-frame clones, some missing. The data hold around 94,000 clones, with roughly 90% observed a single time. CDR1 and CDR2 (germline): SGDLS, YYNGEE. The CDR3 contains 16 residues. Trimming removed 4 bases at V and 4 bases at J, with 17 bases between. The chain is built from TRBV9 and TRBJ1-4, with D perhaps TRBD1 (5 bases). This sample comprised CD4+ or CD8+ T cells sorted from blood, obtained in a trial of the OX40 agonist ivuxolimab. The sequence came from an adult with an advanced solid tumor such as melanoma, head and neck, liver or kidney cancer. CDR3 sequence reads: CASSPRPGPYNEKLFF. DNA for the CDR3: TGTGCCAGCAGCCCGCGACCGGGACCCTATAATGAAAAACTGTTTTTT.